This T cell receptor (beta chain) was obtained from a study of T cell responses to AZD1222 COVID-19 vaccine. Overall study results and limits: Reportedly, close to half of spike-specific TCRs are directed against unmutated variant regions. In all cases, repertoires were sampled only after the peak T cell response. Vaccine-associated CD4 TCRs spanned spike, dominant at 160-218 and 743-854.

To note about this clone: Its antigen is unidentified.

With V trimmed by 4 bases and J by 6 bases, 6 bases remained unmatched. The CDR3 runs 14 residues. Looked up from germline, CDR1 is GTSNPN and CDR2 is SVGIG (reference sequence). Generated by immunoSEQ multiplex PCR, the TCRdb table keeps only in-frame clones and is missing some. The sample lists 15,000 to 20,000 clones, roughly 86% occurring once. The source of this sequence is an adult who received the AZD1222 COVID-19 vaccine. The genes are TRBV30 and TRBJ2-3; 11 nucleotides match TRBD2. The input for sequencing was peripheral blood, taken 28 days after the second AZD1222 dose. CDR3 region: CAWMTSGIFDTQYF. The CDR3 DNA is TGTGCCTGGATGACTAGCGGGATATTTGATACGCAGTATTTT.